A selection of T cell receptor beta chains follows, all from one sample in a study of shared clonotypes between healthy human individuals. TCRdb's copy holds only in-frame clones and misses some; the assay was immunoSEQ multiplex PCR. The repertoire includes approximately 600,000 clones, around 96% of them detected once, and over 0.1% sits in the top ten. Sequenced sample: naive CD8+ T cells sorted from blood. Receptors were obtained from a woman aged 25 to 39 in good health. Both conserved end residues are part of each CDR3. Each record gives: V gene, clone size, D gene, J gene, CDR3 DNA, CDR3 protein. A D gene is named only where the DNA matches it firmly. The size field is filled for only some rows; it gives once, few, many or a size class.

V gene: TRBV9
clone size: NA
D gene: NA
J gene: TRBJ1-1
CDR3 DNA: TGTGCCAGCAGCGAAGGGACAATCCCTGAAGCTTTCTTT
CDR3 protein: CASSEGTIPEAFF

V gene: TRBV7-9
clone size: NA
D gene: TRBD2
J gene: TRBJ2-5
CDR3 DNA: TGTGCCAGCAGCCCGCTCCTACTAGCGGAGGGTGAGACCCAGTACTTC
CDR3 protein: CASSPLLLAEGETQYF

V gene: TRBV27
clone size: NA
D gene: NA
J gene: TRBJ1-2
CDR3 DNA: TGTGCCAGCAGTCCCTCCCTTCTGGGGCTACAGGGACAATATGGCTACACCTTC
CDR3 protein: CASSPSLLGLQGQYGYTF

V gene: TRBV29-1
clone size: NA
D gene: NA
J gene: TRBJ2-7
CDR3 DNA: TGCAGCGTTGATACAGGCCTGGGCCCATACTACGAGCAGTACTTC
CDR3 protein: CSVDTGLGPYYEQYF

V gene: TRBV6-1
clone size: NA
D gene: NA
J gene: TRBJ2-2
CDR3 DNA: TGTGCCAGCACTACAGCGTTGAACACCGGGGAGCTGTTTTTT
CDR3 protein: CASTTALNTGELFF

V gene: TRBV27
clone size: NA
D gene: NA
J gene: TRBJ2-5
CDR3 DNA: TGTGCCAGCAGTTTAGACGGTGAAGAGACCCAGTACTTC
CDR3 protein: CASSLDGEETQYF

V gene: TRBV19
clone size: NA
D gene: TRBD2
J gene: TRBJ2-1
CDR3 DNA: TGTGCCAGTAGTATAGGTGGCGGGACTAGCGGGAGGGCGCCGTACAATGAGCAGTTCTTC
CDR3 protein: CASSIGGGTSGRAPYNEQFF

V gene: TRBV9
clone size: NA
D gene: TRBD2
J gene: TRBJ2-7
CDR3 DNA: TGTGCCAGCAGCCCCGGGACTAGGGGCGAGCAGTACTTC
CDR3 protein: CASSPGTRGEQYF

V gene: TRBV7-6
clone size: NA
D gene: NA
J gene: TRBJ2-1
CDR3 DNA: TGTGCCAGCAGTCCCTGGGGGGGACAGAAGGCCTACAATGAGCAGTTCTTC
CDR3 protein: CASSPWGGQKAYNEQFF

V gene: TRBV19
clone size: NA
D gene: NA
J gene: TRBJ1-1
CDR3 DNA: TGTGCCAGTAGTATAGCGGGGGGTACTGAAGCTTTCTTT
CDR3 protein: CASSIAGGTEAFF

V gene: TRBV28
clone size: NA
D gene: TRBD1
J gene: TRBJ1-4
CDR3 DNA: TGTGCCAGCAGTTTTGGGGTGGACAGGGAGAATGGAGAAAAACTGTTTTTT
CDR3 protein: CASSFGVDRENGEKLFF

V gene: TRBV27
clone size: NA
D gene: TRBD2
J gene: TRBJ2-3
CDR3 DNA: TGTGCCAGCAGTCCTATCCTAGCGGGAGTTGGAGATACGCAGTATTTT
CDR3 protein: CASSPILAGVGDTQYF

V gene: TRBV27
clone size: NA
D gene: TRBD2
J gene: TRBJ2-3
CDR3 DNA: TGTGCCAGCAGTTTATATGGCGGGAGGTGGGCAGATACGCAGTATTTT
CDR3 protein: CASSLYGGRWADTQYF

V gene: TRBV27
clone size: NA
D gene: NA
J gene: TRBJ2-7
CDR3 DNA: TGTGCCAGCAGTGGGGGGAGGACCTACGAGCAGTACTTC
CDR3 protein: CASSGGRTYEQYF

V gene: TRBV5-6
clone size: NA
D gene: NA
J gene: TRBJ2-1
CDR3 DNA: TGTGCCAGCAGCTTGGTTGCCAGCCGCCATGAGCAGTTCTTC
CDR3 protein: CASSLVASRHEQFF

V gene: TRBV7-9
clone size: NA
D gene: NA
J gene: TRBJ2-7
CDR3 DNA: TGTGCCAGCAGCCCCGGGGGATCCTACGAGCAGTACTTC
CDR3 protein: CASSPGGSYEQYF

V gene: TRBV19
clone size: NA
D gene: TRBD2
J gene: TRBJ2-1
CDR3 DNA: TGTGCCAGTAGTATCGGGCTAGCGGGAGGGATGGAGCAGTTCTTC
CDR3 protein: CASSIGLAGGMEQFF

V gene: TRBV4-1
clone size: NA
D gene: TRBD2
J gene: TRBJ2-1
CDR3 DNA: TGCGCCAGCAGCCCGCTCAGGACTAGCGGGAGACATGAGCAGTTCTTC
CDR3 protein: CASSPLRTSGRHEQFF

V gene: TRBV19
clone size: once
D gene: NA
J gene: TRBJ1-1
CDR3 DNA: TGTGCCAGTAGTATAGATTGGGCAGGGACGGAGGCTGGAAACACTGAAGCTTTCTTT
CDR3 protein: CASSIDWAGTEAGNTEAFF

V gene: TRBV19
clone size: NA
D gene: NA
J gene: TRBJ1-5
CDR3 DNA: TGTGCCAGTTACGACGGATCTAAGAAGCCCCAGCATTTT
CDR3 protein: CASYDGSKKPQHF

V gene: TRBV5-1
clone size: NA
D gene: TRBD1
J gene: TRBJ1-5
CDR3 DNA: TGCGCCAGCAGCTTGAGGCGGGACAGGGAAGGGACGAGCAATCAGCCCCAGCATTTT
CDR3 protein: CASSLRRDREGTSNQPQHF

V gene: TRBV28
clone size: NA
D gene: NA
J gene: TRBJ1-4
CDR3 DNA: TGTGCCAGCAGTAATGGGATCAAAAGAAATAATGAAAAACTGTTTTTT
CDR3 protein: CASSNGIKRNNEKLFF

V gene: TRBV27
clone size: NA
D gene: NA
J gene: TRBJ1-1
CDR3 DNA: TGTGCCAGCAGTTTGGCCGGGGGAGGAACTGAAGCTTTCTTT
CDR3 protein: CASSLAGGGTEAFF

V gene: TRBV28
clone size: NA
D gene: NA
J gene: TRBJ1-2
CDR3 DNA: TGTGCCAGCAGTACATACAGGCGCCGGGGCTATGGCTACACCTTC
CDR3 protein: CASSTYRRRGYGYTF

V gene: TRBV11-3
clone size: NA
D gene: NA
J gene: TRBJ2-1
CDR3 DNA: TGTGCCAGCAGCCCCCGAAGCTCCTACAATGAGCAGTTCTTC
CDR3 protein: CASSPRSSYNEQFF

V gene: TRBV7-9
clone size: NA
D gene: TRBD2
J gene: TRBJ2-7
CDR3 DNA: TGTGCCAGCACCCCCGGGGGGGCCACGGTCGGTCGCTACGAGCAGTACTTC
CDR3 protein: CASTPGGATVGRYEQYF

V gene: TRBV19
clone size: NA
D gene: TRBD1
J gene: TRBJ2-1
CDR3 DNA: TGTGCCAGTAGTATAGGGACAGGCTATGAGCAGTTCTTC
CDR3 protein: CASSIGTGYEQFF

V gene: TRBV7-6
clone size: NA
D gene: TRBD2
J gene: TRBJ2-1
CDR3 DNA: TGTGCCAGCAGCCGCCGCGAGCTAGCGGGAGTTCTAAATGAGCAGTTCTTC
CDR3 protein: CASSRRELAGVLNEQFF